Each of the 21 T cell receptor beta chains below was sequenced from the same sample in a study of blood T cells in healthy people across ages. Together with a sample-barcoded 5' primer, a J-beta primer mix was included in a second PCR lasting about 6 to 11 cycles. TCRdb re-called the 5' RACE reads with MiXCR, one entry per CDR3 protein. The sample yields some 900,000 distinct CDR3 sequences, about 48% seen once. Specimen: blood. The receptors originated from a man aged 25-45 years in good health.

CDR3 protein: CSAPRTDFPRFSPLHF. The CDR3 region has the DNA TGCAGTGCCCCTAGGACAGATTTTCCCAGATTTTCACCCCTCCACTTT. The chain employs TRBV20-1 and TRBJ1-6; possible D gene TRBD1, 6 bases. Germline assignment: CDR1 DFQATT and CDR2 SNEGSKA (reference sequence). With 6 bases removed from V and 9 bases from J, the gap between germline ends came to 24 bases. There are 16 residues in the CDR3.

This chain uses TRBV30 with TRBJ2-6; D remains ambiguous. The germline V gene has CDR1 GTSNPN and CDR2 SVGIG (reference sequence). The CDR3 contains 13 residues. The V end lost 5 bases, the J end lost 1 base, and 6 bases lay between the germline ends. The CDR3 DNA reads TGTGCCTGGCAGTTATCTGGGGCCAACGTCCTGACTTTC. This gives the protein CAWQLSGANVLTF.

The chain links TRBV6-2 or TRBV6-3 to TRBJ2-3; 10 nucleotides agree with TRBD2. This CDR3 spans 13 amino acids. Per the germline V gene, CDR1 is MNHEY and CDR2 is SVGEGT. The V gene end was trimmed by 5 bases and the J gene end by 10 bases; junction bases not matched to a gene: 6. The CDR3 reads CASSSAGTSAQYF. The CDR3 DNA reads TGTGCCAGCAGTAGTGCCGGGACTAGCGCGCAGTATTTT.

The CDR3 DNA reads as TGTGCCAGCAGCCGCTTGGGGGGGGTCTCCTACGAGCAGTACTTC. It yields the protein CASSRLGGVSYEQYF. The rearrangement links TRBV28 to TRBJ2-7; 7 bases line up with TRBD2. This CDR3 has 15 amino acids. Germline loops: CDR1 MDHEN, CDR2 SYDVKM. Losses at the gene ends were 6 bases for V and 0 bases for J; bases not matched to a gene: 8. Full variable domain (outside the CDR3, taken from reference TRBV28 and TRBJ2-7): DVKVTQSSRYLVKRTGEKVFLECVQDMDHENMFWYRQDPGLGLRLIYFSYDVKMKEKGDIPEGYSVSREKKERFSLILESASTNQTSMYLCASSRLGGVSYEQYFGPGTRLTVT.

This sequence joins TRBV29-1 and TRBJ2-7; D call uncertain. Trimming removed 0 bases from V and 3 bases from J, with 12 bases in between. CDR1 SQVTM and CDR2 ANQGSEA come from the germline V gene. The CDR3 is 14 amino acids. The CDR3 loop is CSVEDFQENYEQYF. As DNA, the CDR3 is TGCAGCGTTGAAGATTTTCAGGAGAACTACGAGCAGTACTTC.

This chain joins TRBV12-3 or TRBV12-4 and TRBJ2-2; 9 nucleotides match TRBD1. The CDR3 totals 15 residues. The V and J ends lost 4 bases and 6 bases, in that order; junction bases with no gene match: 6. CDR3 amino acids: CASSSRDRVAGELFF. In DNA, the CDR3 is TGTGCCAGCAGTTCCCGGGACAGGGTTGCCGGGGAGCTGTTTTTT.

This clonotype was seen a handful of times. The chain combines TRBV7-3 with TRBJ2-5; no definite D call. In germline, CDR1 is SGHTA, CDR2 FQGTGA. The germline V and J ends were trimmed by 6 bases and 3 bases, with 11 bases remaining between them. The CDR3 totals 13 residues. Written as DNA, the CDR3 is TGTGCCAGCAGTCCCCTGCGGAAAGAGACCCAGTACTTC. Translating gives CASSPLRKETQYF.

This chain uses TRBV6-1 with TRBJ1-2; TRBD1 matches 7 bases. With 1 base clipped from V and 4 bases from J, the junction kept 6 bases outside the gene matches. This CDR3 region has 15 residues. Germline V gene lookup returns CDR1 MNHNS and CDR2 SASEGT. The CDR3 reads CASSEGQGAGYGYTF. The CDR3 region has the DNA TGTGCCAGCAGTGAAGGACAGGGCGCTGGCTATGGCTACACCTTC.

In this sample, this clonotype turned up many times. The rearrangement joins TRBV7-8 to TRBJ2-7; the match to TRBD1 covers 9 bases. The CDR3 has 14 amino acids. Trimming at V came to 4 bases and at J to 6 bases, leaving 7 bases not matched to a gene. Germline V gene sequence: CDR1 SGHVS, CDR2 FQNEAQ. CDR3 in DNA: TGTGCCAGCAGCTCCCCGGACAGGGGTGGCGAGCAGTACTTC. Translated, it gives CASSSPDRGGEQYF.

The V and J genes are TRBV7-8 and TRBJ2-7; maybe TRBD1 (7 bases). Germline CDR1 and CDR2: SGHVS and FQNEAQ. Trimming cost V 4 bases and J 6 bases, with 13 bases left between them. There are 13 residues in the CDR3. CDR3 DNA: TGTGCCAGCAGCTACGGGACAGCGGGCGAGCAGTACTTC. It yields the protein CASSYGTAGEQYF. Filled out from reference TRBV7-8 and TRBJ2-7, the complete variable domain reads GAGVSQSPRYKVAKRGQDVALRCDPISGHVSLFWYQQALGQGPEFLTYFQNEAQLDKSGLPSDRFFAERPEGSVSTLKIQRTQQEDSAVYLCASSYGTAGEQYFGPGTRLTVT.

The CDR3, as DNA: TGTGCCAGCAGCTTTCTATCAATGTACCAAGAGACCCAGTACTTC. Translation: CASSFLSMYQETQYF. The chain combines TRBV7-8 with TRBJ2-5; D is ambiguous. Per germline, CDR1 SGHVS and CDR2 FQNEAQ. The CDR3 covers 15 residues. V gave up 3 bases and J gave up 0 bases, with 11 bases separating them.

J is TRBJ2-7 and V is TRBV12-3 or TRBV12-4, with D perhaps matching TRBD1 (5 bases). This CDR3 has 15 amino acids. The V end lost 6 bases, the J end lost 7 bases, and 22 bases lay between the germline ends. The CDR3 is CASSPGAQDNNEQYF. In DNA form, the CDR3 reads TGTGCCAGCAGCCCAGGTGCACAGGATAACAATGAGCAGTACTTC.

This clonotype has more than one count but fewer than ten. The rearrangement joins TRBV20-1 to TRBJ2-3; 10 bases are a match to TRBD2. V lost 0 bases to trimming and J lost 2 bases; unmatched junction nucleotides: 5. Germline CDR1 and CDR2: DFQATT and SNEGSKA (reference sequence). CDR3 length equals 16 residues. CDR3 bases: TGCAGTGCTAGAGATGACCTAGCGGGGGACACAGATACGCAGTATTTT. This sequence encodes CSARDDLAGDTDTQYF.

The chain recombines TRBV7-9 with TRBJ2-7, with a weak D call TRBD1 (5 bases). The ends were cut back, 3 bases at V and 0 bases at J, with 12 bases in the middle. The CDR3 length is 15 residues. CDR1 is SEHNR and CDR2 is FQNEAQ in the germline V gene (reference sequence). Written as DNA, the CDR3 is TGTGCCAGCAGCTTTATGCTCAGGGACTCCTACGAGCAGTACTTC. Its translation is CASSFMLRDSYEQYF.

This clonotype was recorded a few times. V gene TRBV7-9 combines with J gene TRBJ2-1, with 7 bases identical to TRBD2. J was trimmed by 5 bases and V by 5 bases; bases with no gene match: 6. The CDR3 spans 14 residues. The germline V gene encodes CDR1 SEHNR and CDR2 FQNEAQ (reference sequence). The CDR3 coding sequence is TGTGCCAGCAGCGCGGGGGTGTTAGACAATGAGCAGTTCTTC. Amino acid sequence: CASSAGVLDNEQFF.

This clonotype has ten or more counts. This chain joins TRBV4-1 and TRBJ2-1; TRBD2 matches 12 bases. Germline trimming cut 4 bases from V and 5 bases from J; bases unmatched to any gene: 18. CDR1 is MGHRA, CDR2 YSYEKL, per germline. This CDR3 spans 20 amino acids. CDR3 in amino acids: CASSPRTSGVRGHRNNEQFF. CDR3 DNA: TGCGCCAGCAGCCCGCGGACTAGCGGGGTCCGGGGACATCGGAACAATGAGCAGTTCTTC.

The chain employs TRBV21-1 and TRBJ2-5; the listed D gene, TRBD2, was not tested against the DNA. TRBV21-1 is a pseudogene locus. The length of the CDR3 is 17 residues. Written as DNA, the CDR3 is TGTGCCAGCACTTATACCGCTAGCGGGGGGCGCCAAGAGACCCAGTACTTC. The encoded protein is CASTYTASGGRQETQYF.

The chain links TRBV27 to TRBJ1-6; tentatively, D is TRBD1 (5 bases). Deletions cut 7 bases from V and 8 bases from J, with 18 bases between. The CDR3 covers 15 residues. Germline assignment: CDR1 MNHEY and CDR2 SMNVEV (reference sequence). CDR3 sequence (DNA): TGTGCCAGCACACCAAGGACGGGGCCTGATTCACCCCTCCACTTT. It codes for CASTPRTGPDSPLHF.

This clonotype was observed once. The chain joins TRBV20-1 to TRBJ2-5, with D perhaps TRBD1 or TRBD2 (6 bases each). Germline V gene sequence: CDR1 DFQATT, CDR2 SNEGSKA (reference sequence). The V and J ends lost 5 bases and 5 bases respectively, with 15 bases between them. The CDR3 is made up of 13 amino acids. The DNA of the CDR3 is TGCAGTGCTGTTGGGTGGGGGGCGGAGACCCAGTACTTC. Its translation is CSAVGWGAETQYF.

This chain connects TRBV28 to TRBJ2-3, with 7 positions matching TRBD1. Germline values: CDR1 MDHEN, CDR2 SYDVKM. CDR3 length: 17 amino acids. After removal of 5 bases from V and 1 base from J, the junction contained 12 bases not matched to a gene. Here the CDR3 reads CASSPPYRGPRTDTQYF. The DNA for the CDR3 is TGTGCCAGCAGTCCCCCCTACAGGGGCCCACGCACAGATACGCAGTATTTT.

V gene TRBV18 combines with J gene TRBJ2-4; weak D call: TRBD1 (5 bases). Trimming pared 4 bases from V and 1 base from J, leaving 17 bases between. Germline-derived CDR1 and CDR2 are KGHSH and LQKENI. The CDR3 covers 17 residues. The CDR3: CASSRSTDTGAKNIQYF. The DNA for the CDR3 is TGTGCCAGCTCACGGTCCACGGACACCGGGGCCAAAAACATTCAGTACTTC.